This T cell receptor (beta chain) was recorded in a study of a mutant IDH1 vaccine in newly diagnosed glioma. Indicated time point: week 35, safety follow-up. Topical imiquimod was applied with each vaccine dose, which held 300 ug of mutant IDH1 20-mer peptide. The table came from immunoSEQ multiplex PCR; TCRdb's copy has only in-frame clones and leaves some out. Found here are about 54,000 clones, 80% to 90% of them singletons; the top ten hold about 1.6%. The germline V gene has CDR1 ENHRY and CDR2 SYGVKD. V lost 2 bases and J lost 2; bases outside the gene matches: 7. CDR3 length equals 17 residues. To note about this clone: The antigen remains undetermined.

The receptor comes from a middle-aged man with glioma. The V and J genes are TRBV10-3 and TRBJ2-7, with 12 nucleotides matching TRBD2. The sample in question was PBMCs, obtained from a glioma patient whose treatment included an IDH1 peptide vaccine. This chain's CDR3 is CAISERRLAGGTYEQYF. The CDR3 DNA is TGTGCCATCAGTGAGCGCCGCCTAGCGGGAGGGACCTACGAGCAGTACTTC.